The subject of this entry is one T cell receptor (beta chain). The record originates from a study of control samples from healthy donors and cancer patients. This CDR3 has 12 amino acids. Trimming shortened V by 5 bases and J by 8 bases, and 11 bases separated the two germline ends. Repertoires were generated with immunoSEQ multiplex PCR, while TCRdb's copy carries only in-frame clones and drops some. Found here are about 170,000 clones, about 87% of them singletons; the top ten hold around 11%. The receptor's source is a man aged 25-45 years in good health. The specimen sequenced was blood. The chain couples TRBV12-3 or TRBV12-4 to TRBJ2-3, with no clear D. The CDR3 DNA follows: TGTGCCAGCAGTGCTTATACCGGTACGCAGTATTTT. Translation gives CASSAYTGTQYF.